Described below is a single T cell receptor (beta chain) sequence and its context. The sample belongs to a study of T cell responses to AZD1222 COVID-19 vaccine. Generated by immunoSEQ multiplex PCR, the TCRdb table keeps only in-frame clones and is missing some. Here the sample spans roughly 150,000 clones, 85% to 95% being singletons. With 5 bases removed from V and 5 bases from J, the gap between germline ends came to 13 bases. This CDR3 comprises 15 residues. The germline V gene encodes CDR1 LNHDA and CDR2 SQIVND (reference sequence). V usage is TRBV19 and J usage is TRBJ1-6, with D possibly being TRBD1 (5 bases). Source: peripheral blood, taken on day 0 of AZD1222 vaccination. The sequence came from an adult in good health. The chain's CDR3 is CASSLQTGDNSPLHF. Here the CDR3 DNA reads TGTGCCAGTAGTCTCCAAACAGGCGATAATTCACCCCTCCACTTT.